This passage covers 21 T cell receptor beta chains from one sample sequenced in a study of post-analysis software for immune sequencing data. The TCR beta cDNA libraries carried unique molecular identifiers. Via MiXCR, TCRdb re-called the PCR reads, giving one row per CDR3 protein. The table lists 170,000 or so distinct CDR3 sequences, approximately 30% of them singletons. These receptors have no known antigen. General observations from the study: Patients had higher frequencies than controls of about five TRBV segments, including TRBV5-6, TRBV5-1 and TRBV20-1.

Sequencing was performed on blood. The receptor set was obtained from a girl aged 10 to 17 with multiple sclerosis.

In its sample, this clonotype was seen many times. The chain uses TRBV6-5 and TRBJ2-7, with 7 bases that match TRBD1. The CDR3 consists of 13 residues. V was pared by 8 bases and J by 0 bases, with 4 bases of the junction left unmatched. Germline V lookup: CDR1 MNHEY, CDR2 SVGAGI. CDR3: CASGQDYSYEQYF. The DNA of the CDR3 is TGTGCCAGCGGACAGGATTACTCCTACGAGCAGTACTTC.

This clonotype was seen only a few times. The rearrangement links TRBV19 to TRBJ2-4; D is unclear. CDR3 size: 17 residues. V lost 1 base and J 3 bases, leaving 16 bases between the germline ends. Germline CDR1 LNHDA, CDR2 SQIVND (reference sequence). CDR3 coding DNA: TGTGCCAGTAGTATAGGGGTCTGGGGAAGTGGCAAAAACATTCAGTACTTC. This sequence encodes CASSIGVWGSGKNIQYF.

The sample holds many counts of this clonotype. The chain couples TRBV20-1 to TRBJ2-7, with 10 bases aligning to TRBD2. The V gene's germline CDR1 is DFQATT and CDR2 SNEGSKA (reference sequence). V gave up 0 bases and J gave up 2 bases; unmatched junction bases: 13. This CDR3 contains 18 residues. The CDR3 region is CSARDQSPAGGRAYEQYF. Written as DNA, the CDR3 is TGCAGTGCTAGAGATCAAAGCCCAGCGGGAGGGCGTGCCTACGAGCAGTACTTC.

Concerning this clonotype itself: This sequence may be a read error, since a much larger clone differs from it by one base. This chain connects TRBV11-2 to TRBJ2-7; 8 nucleotides line up with TRBD1. The CDR3 runs to 16 residues. Germline CDR1 is SGHAT and CDR2 is FQNNGV. CDR3 in amino acids: CTSSLRQGAAGYEQYF. The CDR3 DNA reads as TGTACCAGCAGCTTACGTCAGGGGGCGGCCGGCTACGAGCAGTACTTC.

This clonotype was recorded at least ten times. At one end the junction does not follow the germline gene, possibly because of a read error. The CDR3 DNA reads TGCAGCGTCCCGAGCGGGAGGGGCCAGGAGATCCAGTACTTC. Translated: CSVPSGRGQEIQYF. The genes are TRBV29-1 and TRBJ2-5; 10 nucleotides align to TRBD2. The CDR3 has 14 amino acids. Germline assignment: CDR1 SQVTM and CDR2 ANQGSEA. The full variable domain, completed using reference TRBV29-1 and TRBJ2-5, is SAVISQKPSRDICQRGTSLTIQCQVDSQVTMMFWYRQQPGQSLTLIATANQGSEATYESGFVIDKFPISRPNLTFSTLTVSNMSPEDSSIYLCSVPSGRGQEIQYFGPGTRLLVL.

The chain recombines TRBV7-2 with TRBJ2-1; TRBD2 matches at 14 bases. The CDR3 consists of 16 residues. The junction had 5 bases not matched to a gene; V was cut back by 4 bases and J by 6 bases. Per the germline V gene, CDR1 is SGHTA and CDR2 is FQGNSA. Here the CDR3 reads CASSSRLAGGVNEQFF. The CDR3 DNA is TGTGCCAGCAGCTCCCGACTAGCGGGGGGGGTCAATGAGCAGTTCTTC.

A note on this clonotype: A much larger clone differs by one base, so this may be a read error. The chain uses TRBV20-1 and TRBJ2-1; 10 positions agree with TRBD2. Germline CDR1 is DFQATT and CDR2 is SNEGSKA (reference sequence). V was pared by 2 bases and J by 13 bases, with 8 bases of the junction left unmatched. CDR3 length equals 13 residues. CDR3 sequence reads: CSARLAGEETQFF. The CDR3 bases are TGCAGTGCTAGACTAGCGGGAGAAGAGACCCAGTTCTTC.

This clonotype was counted between two and nine times. V and J are TRBV2 and TRBJ2-1; D is possibly TRBD2 (6 bases). Looked up from germline, CDR1 is SNHLY and CDR2 is FYNNEI. The CDR3 spans 18 residues. This CDR3 reads CASSGSRALRGSYNEQFF. CDR3 sequence (DNA): TGTGCGTCGTCCGGGTCTAGGGCGCTGCGGGGCTCCTACAATGAGCAGTTCTTC. Full variable domain (rest looked up from reference TRBV2 and TRBJ2-1): EPEVTQTPSHQVTQMGQEVILRCVPISNHLYFYWYRQILGQKVEFLVSFYNNEISEKSEIFDDQFSVERPDGSNFTLKIRSTKLEDSAMYFCASSGSRALRGSYNEQFFGPGTRLTVL.

This clonotype was observed once. One end of the junction is discordant with germline, which a read error may explain. This chain connects TRBV28 to TRBJ2-7; weak D call: TRBD1 (5 bases). The CDR3 is 14 residues long. Per germline, CDR1 MDHEN and CDR2 SYDVKM. CDR3 sequence reads: CACSLGAVSYEQYF. CDR3 nucleotide sequence: TGTGCCTGCAGTTTAGGGGCAGTATCTTACGAGCAGTACTTC. The whole variable domain, remainder taken from reference TRBV28 and TRBJ2-7, is DVKVTQSSRYLVKRTGEKVFLECVQDMDHENMFWYRQDPGLGLRLIYFSYDVKMKEKGDIPEGYSVSREKKERFSLILESASTNQTSMYLCACSLGAVSYEQYFGPGTRLTVT.

Ten or more counts support this clonotype. The V call is TRBV4-1, the J call TRBJ2-5; 16 bases agree with TRBD2. Germline-derived CDR1 and CDR2 are MGHRA and YSYEKL. V trimming: 3 bases; J trimming: 3 bases; junction bases outside the gene matches: 4. The length of the CDR3 is 17 residues. In DNA, the CDR3 is TGCGCCAGCAGCCAGGGACTAGCGGGAGGGATGGAAGAGACCCAGTACTTC. Its translation: CASSQGLAGGMEETQYF.

This clonotype was seen just once. This clone may be a read error of a much larger clone one base away. This sequence joins TRBV7-2 and TRBJ2-3, with D perhaps matching TRBD1 (5 bases). Germline loops: CDR1 SGHTA, CDR2 FQGNSA. CDR3 length: 15 amino acids. The CDR3 nucleotides are TGTGCCAGCAGGGTAGGAGCTTGGGGCACAGATATGCAGTATTTT. This translates into CASRVGAWGTDMQYF.

This clonotype has more than one count but fewer than ten. This chain uses TRBV20-1 with TRBJ2-1; 9 bases agree with TRBD2. J was trimmed by 6 bases and V by 5 bases; bases with no gene match: 11. The CDR3 covers 15 residues. Germline V gives CDR1 DFQATT, CDR2 SNEGSKA (reference sequence). CDR3 nucleotide sequence: TGCAGTGCTCCCATCCTGGGACTAGCAGCCAATGAGCAGTTCTTC. Protein product: CSAPILGLAANEQFF.

By sample fraction, this clonotype is medium-sized. The chain links TRBV12-3 or TRBV12-4 to TRBJ2-5; 7 nucleotides agree with TRBD1. J was trimmed by 5 bases and V by 3 bases; bases with no gene match: 12. The CDR3 is 16 amino acids. DNA for the CDR3: TGTGCCAGCAGTTTTGCCCGTACAGGGGTCGGGGAGACCCAGTACTTC. Translating it yields CASSFARTGVGETQYF.

This clonotype was seen a handful of times. The V gene is TRBV28, the J gene TRBJ2-3, with 11 nucleotides matching TRBD2. After removal of 3 bases from V and 2 bases from J, the junction contained 7 bases not matched to a gene. Per germline, CDR1 MDHEN and CDR2 SYDVKM. The CDR3 length is 17 residues. This CDR3 is CASSFQASGRSTDTQYF. CDR3 nucleotide sequence: TGTGCCAGCAGTTTTCAAGCTAGCGGGAGGTCCACAGATACGCAGTATTTT. Complete variable domain (other parts from reference TRBV28 and TRBJ2-3): DVKVTQSSRYLVKRTGEKVFLECVQDMDHENMFWYRQDPGLGLRLIYFSYDVKMKEKGDIPEGYSVSREKKERFSLILESASTNQTSMYLCASSFQASGRSTDTQYFGPGTRLTVL.

In its sample, this clonotype was seen many times. The chain has TRBV4-1 and TRBJ2-1; 7 bases are a match to TRBD1. Germline CDR1 is MGHRA and CDR2 is YSYEKL. The CDR3 loop spans 15 amino acids. After removal of 0 bases from V and 6 bases from J, the junction contained 5 bases not matched to a gene. CDR3 amino acids: CASSQEGGQLNEQFF. The CDR3 coding sequence is TGCGCCAGCAGCCAAGAAGGGGGACAGCTCAATGAGCAGTTCTTC.

This clonotype was observed many times. The genes are TRBV20-1 and TRBJ2-2, with TRBD1 matching 8 bases. V was clipped by 1 base and J by 5 bases; unmatched bases: 3. This CDR3 has 14 residues. Looked up from germline, CDR1 is DFQATT and CDR2 is SNEGSKA (reference sequence). CDR3 loop: CSARGTGRTGELFF. The CDR3 DNA is TGCAGTGCTAGAGGGACAGGGAGAACCGGGGAGCTGTTTTTT.

Notes on this clonotype: Since a much larger clone is just one base distant, this may be a read error. The gene calls are TRBV20-1 and TRBJ2-1; 9 nucleotides align to TRBD2. CDR3 length: 17 residues. The germline V gene encodes CDR1 DFQATT and CDR2 SNEGSKA (reference sequence). Trimming at V came to 0 bases and at J to 8 bases, leaving 14 bases not matched to a gene. CDR3 sequence: CSARDGGRAGFGDEQFF. The CDR3 DNA reads TGCAGTGCTAGAGACGGCGGGAGGGCCGGTTTTGGTGATGAGCAGTTCTTC.

This chain links TRBV5-1 with TRBJ2-3; the D gene is possibly TRBD1 (5 bases). V dropped 0 bases and J dropped 4 bases, with 12 bases sitting between them. Germline CDR1 is SGHRS and CDR2 is YFSETQ. This CDR3 spans 15 amino acids. The CDR3 spells CASSLGSAGPDTQYF. The CDR3 nucleotides are TGCGCCAGCAGCTTGGGATCGGCAGGGCCAGATACGCAGTATTTT.

This rearrangement joins TRBV18 to TRBJ1-5; no clear D gene. The CDR3 has 14 amino acids. The germline V and J ends were trimmed by 4 bases and 4 bases, with 11 bases remaining between them. Germline CDR1 reads KGHSH; CDR2 reads LQKENI. The CDR3 DNA sequence: TGTGCCAGCTCACTGACGGAGAGGAATCAGCCCCAGCATTTT. This encodes CASSLTERNQPQHF.

This clonotype was recorded a few times. V usage is TRBV28 and J usage is TRBJ2-7, with 8 bases matching TRBD1. Gene TRBJ2-5 matches the end of the DNA better, so the J call may be wrong. CDR1 MDHEN and CDR2 SYDVKM come from the germline V gene. The length of the CDR3 is 14 residues. CDR3 coding DNA: TGTGCCAGCAGTTTAACAGGGGGTAGGAAGACCCAGTACTTC. It encodes CASSLTGGRKTQYF.

The rearrangement links TRBV5-1 to TRBJ2-5; TRBD1 matches at 7 bases. Per germline, CDR1 SGHRS and CDR2 YFSETQ. J lost 9 bases, V lost 0 bases, and 5 bases had no gene match. CDR3 size: 13 residues. CDR3 sequence (DNA): TGCGCCAGCAGCTTGGGAGGGGGCGAGGCCCAGTACTTC. Translated: CASSLGGGEAQYF.